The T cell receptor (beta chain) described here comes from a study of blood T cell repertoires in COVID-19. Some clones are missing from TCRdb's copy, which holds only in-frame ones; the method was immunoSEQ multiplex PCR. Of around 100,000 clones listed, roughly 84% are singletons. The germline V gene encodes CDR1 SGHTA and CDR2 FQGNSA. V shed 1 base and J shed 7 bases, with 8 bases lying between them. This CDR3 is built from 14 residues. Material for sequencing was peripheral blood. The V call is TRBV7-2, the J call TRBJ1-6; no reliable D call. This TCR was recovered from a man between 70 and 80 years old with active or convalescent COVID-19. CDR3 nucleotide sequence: TGTGCCAGCAGCTTAGACTCGGGAAATTCACCCCTCCACTTT. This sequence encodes CASSLDSGNSPLHF.